What follows is one T cell receptor (beta chain) and its context. The data belong to a study of blood T cell repertoires in COVID-19. The table came from immunoSEQ multiplex PCR; TCRdb's copy has only in-frame clones and leaves some out. In the table there are about 200,000 clones, around four fifths of which are singletons. This TCR was sampled from a human donor with acute or convalescent COVID-19. The donor label of this sample is uncertain. Sequencing input: peripheral blood.

The CDR3 loop reads CASKPGTSGSTYEQYF. The CDR3, as DNA: TGTGCCAGCAAGCCCGGGACTAGCGGTTCGACCTACGAGCAGTACTTC. This chain uses TRBV19 with TRBJ2-7, with 11 bases fitting TRBD2. This CDR3 has 16 residues. The germline V gene encodes CDR1 LNHDA and CDR2 SQIVND (reference sequence). V was clipped by 9 bases and J by 2 bases; unmatched bases: 12.